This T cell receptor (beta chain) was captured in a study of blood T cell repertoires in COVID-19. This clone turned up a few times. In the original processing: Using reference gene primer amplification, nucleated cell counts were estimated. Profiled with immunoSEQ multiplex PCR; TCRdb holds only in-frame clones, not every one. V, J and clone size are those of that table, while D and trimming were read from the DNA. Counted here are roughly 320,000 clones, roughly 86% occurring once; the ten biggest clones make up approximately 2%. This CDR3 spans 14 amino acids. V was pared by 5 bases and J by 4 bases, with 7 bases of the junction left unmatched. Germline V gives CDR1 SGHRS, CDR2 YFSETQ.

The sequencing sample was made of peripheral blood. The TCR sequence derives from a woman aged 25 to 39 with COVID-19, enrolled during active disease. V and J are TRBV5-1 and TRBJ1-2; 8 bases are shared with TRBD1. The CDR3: CASSAGQGLYGYTF. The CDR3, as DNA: TGCGCCAGCAGTGCCGGACAGGGTCTCTATGGCTACACCTTC.